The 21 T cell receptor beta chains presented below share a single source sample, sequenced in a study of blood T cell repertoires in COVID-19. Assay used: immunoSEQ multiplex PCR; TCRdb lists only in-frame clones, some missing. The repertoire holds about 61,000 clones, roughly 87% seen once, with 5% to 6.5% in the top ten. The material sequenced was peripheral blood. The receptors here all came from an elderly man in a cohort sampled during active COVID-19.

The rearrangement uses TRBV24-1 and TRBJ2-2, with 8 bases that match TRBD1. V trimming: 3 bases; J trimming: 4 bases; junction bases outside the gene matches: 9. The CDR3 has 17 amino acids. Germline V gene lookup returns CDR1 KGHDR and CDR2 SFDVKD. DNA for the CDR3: TGTGCCACCAGTGATCCCCCTGGACAGGGATCCACCGGGGAGCTGTTTTTT. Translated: CATSDPPGQGSTGELFF.

CDR3 DNA sequence: TGCGCCAGCAGCCAAGAGAGGGGGACCCAGCCCCAGCATTTT. The encoded protein is CASSQERGTQPQHF. The rearrangement links TRBV4-3 to TRBJ1-5, with a possible D match to TRBD1 (6 bases). The CDR3 extends over 14 amino acids. Germline V gene data show CDR1 as LGHNA and CDR2 as YSLEER. The ends were cut back, 0 bases at V and 7 bases at J, with 10 bases in the middle.

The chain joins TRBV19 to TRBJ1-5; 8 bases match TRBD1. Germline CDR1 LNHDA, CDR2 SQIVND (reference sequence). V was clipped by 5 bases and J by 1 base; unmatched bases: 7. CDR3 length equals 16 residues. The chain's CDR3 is CASSVTGGGSNQPQHF. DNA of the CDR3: TGTGCCAGTAGTGTCACAGGGGGAGGGAGCAATCAGCCCCAGCATTTT. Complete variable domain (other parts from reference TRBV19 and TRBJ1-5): DGGITQSPKYLFRKEGQNVTLSCEQNLNHDAMYWYRQDPGQGLRLIYYSQIVNDFQKGDIAEGYSVSREKKESFPLTVTSAQKNPTAFYLCASSVTGGGSNQPQHFGDGTRLSIL.

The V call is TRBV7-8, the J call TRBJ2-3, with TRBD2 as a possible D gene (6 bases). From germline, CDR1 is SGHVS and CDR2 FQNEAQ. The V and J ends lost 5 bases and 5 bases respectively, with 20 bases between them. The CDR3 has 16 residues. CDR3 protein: CASSPPVGGRLDTQYF. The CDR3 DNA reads TGTGCCAGCAGCCCTCCCGTTGGAGGGCGATTAGATACGCAGTATTTT.

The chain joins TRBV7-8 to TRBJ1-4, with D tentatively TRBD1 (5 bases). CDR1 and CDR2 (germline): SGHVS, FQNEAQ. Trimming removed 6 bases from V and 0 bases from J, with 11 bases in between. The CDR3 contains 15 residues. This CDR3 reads CASRRDRATNEKLFF. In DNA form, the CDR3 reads TGTGCCAGCAGACGCGACAGAGCAACTAATGAAAAACTGTTTTTT. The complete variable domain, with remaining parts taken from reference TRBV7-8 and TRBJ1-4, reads GAGVSQSPRYKVAKRGQDVALRCDPISGHVSLFWYQQALGQGPEFLTYFQNEAQLDKSGLPSDRFFAERPEGSVSTLKIQRTQQEDSAVYLCASRRDRATNEKLFFGSGTQLSVL.

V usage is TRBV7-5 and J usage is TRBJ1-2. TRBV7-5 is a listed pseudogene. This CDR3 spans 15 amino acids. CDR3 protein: CARSQDGWTNYGYTF. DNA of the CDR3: TGTGCCAGAAGCCAAGACGGGTGGACTAACTATGGCTACACCTTC.

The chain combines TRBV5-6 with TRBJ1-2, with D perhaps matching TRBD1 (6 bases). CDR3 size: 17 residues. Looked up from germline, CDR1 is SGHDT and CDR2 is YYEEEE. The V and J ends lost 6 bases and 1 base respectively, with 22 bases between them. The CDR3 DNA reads TGTGCCAGCACCCGAAGACAGGACCTCAGCAATAACTATGGCTACACCTTC. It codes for CASTRRQDLSNNYGYTF. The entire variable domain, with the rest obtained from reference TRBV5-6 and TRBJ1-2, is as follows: DAGVTQSPTHLIKTRGQQVTLRCSPKSGHDTVSWYQQALGQGPQFIFQYYEEEERQRGNFPDRFSGHQFPNYSSELNVNALLLGDSALYLCASTRRQDLSNNYGYTFGSGTRLTVV.

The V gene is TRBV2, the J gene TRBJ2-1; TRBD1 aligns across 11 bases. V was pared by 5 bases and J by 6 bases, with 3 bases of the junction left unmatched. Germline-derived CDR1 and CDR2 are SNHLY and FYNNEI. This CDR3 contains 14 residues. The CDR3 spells CASSSGTGGNEQFF. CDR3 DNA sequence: TGTGCCAGCAGTTCCGGGACAGGGGGCAATGAGCAGTTCTTC.

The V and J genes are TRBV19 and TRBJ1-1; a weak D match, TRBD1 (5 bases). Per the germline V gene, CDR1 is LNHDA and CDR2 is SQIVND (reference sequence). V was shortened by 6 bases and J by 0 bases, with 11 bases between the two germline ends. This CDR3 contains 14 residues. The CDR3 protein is CASSDRQMNTEAFF. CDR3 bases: TGTGCCAGTAGCGATCGACAGATGAACACTGAAGCTTTCTTT.

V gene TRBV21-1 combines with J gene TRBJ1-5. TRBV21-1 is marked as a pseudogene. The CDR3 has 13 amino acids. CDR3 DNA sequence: TGTGCCAGCAGCAAAGGTCGGAATCAGCCCCAGCATTTT. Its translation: CASSKGRNQPQHF.

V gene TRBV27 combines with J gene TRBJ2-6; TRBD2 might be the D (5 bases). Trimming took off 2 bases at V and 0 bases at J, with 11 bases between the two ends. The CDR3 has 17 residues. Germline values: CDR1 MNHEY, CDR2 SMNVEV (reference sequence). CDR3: CASSLTPGSSGANVLTF. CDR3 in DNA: TGTGCCAGCAGTTTAACCCCGGGGAGCTCTGGGGCCAACGTCCTGACTTTC.

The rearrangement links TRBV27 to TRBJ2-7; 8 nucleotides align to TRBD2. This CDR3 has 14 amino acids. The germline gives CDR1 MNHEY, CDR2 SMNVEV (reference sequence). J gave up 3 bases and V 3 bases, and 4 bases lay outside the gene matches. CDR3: CASSFGGLGYEQYF. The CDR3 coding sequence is TGTGCCAGCAGTTTTGGGGGACTAGGCTACGAGCAGTACTTC.

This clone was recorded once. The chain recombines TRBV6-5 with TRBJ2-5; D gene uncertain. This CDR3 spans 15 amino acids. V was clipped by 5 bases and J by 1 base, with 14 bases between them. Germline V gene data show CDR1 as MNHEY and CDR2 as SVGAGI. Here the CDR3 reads CASSTLQLFQETQYF. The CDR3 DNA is TGTGCCAGCAGTACTTTACAGCTATTCCAAGAGACCCAGTACTTC.

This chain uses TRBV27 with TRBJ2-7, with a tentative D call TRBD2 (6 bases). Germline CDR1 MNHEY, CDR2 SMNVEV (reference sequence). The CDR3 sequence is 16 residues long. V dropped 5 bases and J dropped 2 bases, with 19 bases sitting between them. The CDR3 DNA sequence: TGTGCCAGCAGTGCCCGGACCGGGACTGCTACCTACGAGCAGTACTTC. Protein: CASSARTGTATYEQYF.

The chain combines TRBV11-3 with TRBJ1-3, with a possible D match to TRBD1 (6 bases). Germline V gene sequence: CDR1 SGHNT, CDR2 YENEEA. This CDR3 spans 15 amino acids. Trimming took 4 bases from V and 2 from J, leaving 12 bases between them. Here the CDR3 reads CASSYRVVPGNTIYF. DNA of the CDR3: TGTGCCAGCAGCTACAGGGTTGTCCCTGGAAACACCATATATTTT.

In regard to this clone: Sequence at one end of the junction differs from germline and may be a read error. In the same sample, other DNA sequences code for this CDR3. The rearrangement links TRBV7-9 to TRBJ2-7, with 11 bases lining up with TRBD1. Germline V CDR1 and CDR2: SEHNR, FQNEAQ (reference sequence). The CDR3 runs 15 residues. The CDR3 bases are TGTGCCAGCAGCCTCGGACAGGGGGCGATCAACGAACAGTACTTC. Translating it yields CASSLGQGAINEQYF.

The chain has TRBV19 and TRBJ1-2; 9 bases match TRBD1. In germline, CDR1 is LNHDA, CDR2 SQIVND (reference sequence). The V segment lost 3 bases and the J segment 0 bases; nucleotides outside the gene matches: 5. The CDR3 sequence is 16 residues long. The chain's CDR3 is CASSMTGGLANYGYTF. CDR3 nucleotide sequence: TGTGCCAGTAGTATGACAGGGGGACTAGCTAACTATGGCTACACCTTC.

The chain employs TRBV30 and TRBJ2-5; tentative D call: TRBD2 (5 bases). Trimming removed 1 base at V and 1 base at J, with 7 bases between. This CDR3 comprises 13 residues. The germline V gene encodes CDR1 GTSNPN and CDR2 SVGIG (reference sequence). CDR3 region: CAWSGGFQETQYF. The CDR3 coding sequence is TGTGCCTGGAGTGGAGGGTTCCAAGAGACCCAGTACTTC.

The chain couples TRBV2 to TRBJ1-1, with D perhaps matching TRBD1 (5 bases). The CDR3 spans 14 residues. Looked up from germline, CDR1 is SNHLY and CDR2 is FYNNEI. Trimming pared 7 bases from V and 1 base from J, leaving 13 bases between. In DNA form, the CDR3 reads TGTGCCAGCACCTACGGAGGGGAGAACACTGAAGCTTTCTTT. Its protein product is CASTYGGENTEAFF.

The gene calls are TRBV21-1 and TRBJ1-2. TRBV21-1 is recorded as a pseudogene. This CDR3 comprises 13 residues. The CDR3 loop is CASSRRACYGYTF. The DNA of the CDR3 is TGTGCCAGCAGCAGGAGGGCTTGCTATGGCTACACCTTC.

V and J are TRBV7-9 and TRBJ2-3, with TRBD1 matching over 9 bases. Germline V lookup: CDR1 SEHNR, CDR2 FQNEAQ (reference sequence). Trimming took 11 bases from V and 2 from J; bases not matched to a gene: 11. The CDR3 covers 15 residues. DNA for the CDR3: TGTGCCGGCCAGCCTGGACAGGGGTCCACAGATACGCAGTATTTT. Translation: CAGQPGQGSTDTQYF.